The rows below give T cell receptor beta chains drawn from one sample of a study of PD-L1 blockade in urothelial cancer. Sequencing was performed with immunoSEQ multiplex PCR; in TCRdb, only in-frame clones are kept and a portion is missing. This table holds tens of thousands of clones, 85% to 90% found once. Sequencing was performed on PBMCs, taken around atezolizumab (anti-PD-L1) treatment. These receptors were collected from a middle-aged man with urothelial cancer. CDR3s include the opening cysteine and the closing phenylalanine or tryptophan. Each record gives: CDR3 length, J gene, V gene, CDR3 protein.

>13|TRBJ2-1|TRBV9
CASSVGGGNEQFF
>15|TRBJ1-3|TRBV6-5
CASSSTGEPWHTIYF
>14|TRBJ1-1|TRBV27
CASSPGQMNTEAFF
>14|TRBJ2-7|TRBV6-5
CASSSARGGREQYF
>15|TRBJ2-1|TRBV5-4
CASSFTSGSYNEQFF
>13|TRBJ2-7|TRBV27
CASSGREAYEQYF
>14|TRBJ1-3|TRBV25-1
CASRNTGGENTIYF
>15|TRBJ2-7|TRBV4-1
CASRERTGGIYEQYF
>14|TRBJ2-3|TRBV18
CASSPSGGTDTQYF
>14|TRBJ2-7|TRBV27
CASSSGTRSYEQYF
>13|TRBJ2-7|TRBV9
CASSVERGGEQYF
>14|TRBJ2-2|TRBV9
CASSAGQNTGELFF
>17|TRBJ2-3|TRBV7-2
CASSFWGERGGTDTQYF
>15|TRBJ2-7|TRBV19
CASTAGTGRSYEQYF